This T cell receptor (beta chain) was sequenced for a study of T cell responses to AZD1222 COVID-19 vaccine (dated by TCRdb to the early 2020s). Turning to the overall study: A total of over 230 trial participants underwent TCR sequencing, of whom 200 to 220 had received two doses of AZD1222 and 26 had received two doses of the MenACWY control vaccine. Trial participants were enrolled by age into 18-55, 56-69 and 70-plus year subgroups, with around 140, 26 and 57 TCR-sequenced participants respectively. Broader findings and caveats from the paper: The 56-69-year group was small, and its depth increase did not reach significance, likely because of low power. Participants were mostly white British and included more females than males, and it was suggested by the authors that clonal diversity may have been underestimated. Nearly half of unique spike-specific TCRs reportedly recognized epitopes outside regions mutated in the B.1.351 and B.1.1.7 variants. Spike-specific TCR breadth and depth rose significantly after two AZD1222 doses compared with day 0 and with MenACWY recipients. The whole spike protein was spanned by vaccine-associated CD4 TCRs, and dominant responses were seen in regions 160-218 and 743-854. Because no samples from the day 14 peak response were available, repertoires could be characterized only after the peak T cell response. Only five to seven AZD1222 recipients were SARS-CoV-2 seropositive at baseline, limiting conclusions about previously exposed vaccinees.

Points on this clone: Its antigen has not been determined. Base qualities are not provided; no much larger clone lies one nucleotide away.

The CDR3 regions of human TCRbeta chains were analyzed by immunosequencing. In the original analysis: TCRs in the repertoires were compared against a reference library of SARS-CoV-2-specific TCRs that had been generated with the MIRA antigen-specificity platform. Breadth was defined as the fraction of unique TCRs that were SARS-CoV-2-associated, and depth was defined as the fraction of total T cells that were SARS-CoV-2-associated. Using the MIRA data, each spike-specific TCR was assigned both to the spike region to which the TCR was reactive and to a CD4 or CD8 class. Log10-transformed breadth and depth values were compared by one-way ANOVA with Sidak's multiple comparisons tests. In TCRdb, the immuneACCESS table is reduced to in-frame sequences with V and J assigned. These tables do not hold every clone; where another copy was compared, an unresolved V gene accounts for under half, and the others remain unexplained. V, J and clone size were drawn from that table, and D and trimming were deduced from the DNA. The sample table shows more than 85,000 clones, and approximately 84% are seen once. The ten top clones hold 14% of the sample.

Based on the germline V gene, the CDR1 and CDR2 sequences are SGDLS and YYNGEE. Measured from the cysteine to the phenylalanine, the CDR3 is 16 residues long. Only CDR3 DNA is held: 48 bases, read in frame from base 1. V lost 0 bases and J lost 5 bases, and the count of bases not matched to a germline gene is 6. The meaning of the sample's time point label: about 28 days (+/-7) after the second vaccine dose. AZD1222 recipients with second doses at about 4 weeks or about 12 weeks were pooled, because spike-specific TCR depth and breadth did not differ between schedules. The vaccinee samples were drawn from two UK trials, COV001 and COV002, one of which was a single-blind randomized controlled phase 2/3 trial testing AZD1222 (ChAdOx1 nCoV-19) in healthy adults. For TCRbeta chain sequencing, PBMC samples from trial participants were taken at day 0 and at day 28 after the second dose.

The sequence came from an adult who received the AZD1222 COVID-19 vaccine. The chain couples TRBV9 to TRBJ2-2, with 8 junctional bases fitting TRBD2. The sample in question was peripheral blood, obtained 28 days after the second AZD1222 dose. CDR3 loop: CASSVALSGGTGELFF. The DNA sequence is as follows: TGTGCCAGCAGCGTAGCTCTATCGGGAGGGACCGGGGAGCTGTTTTTT.